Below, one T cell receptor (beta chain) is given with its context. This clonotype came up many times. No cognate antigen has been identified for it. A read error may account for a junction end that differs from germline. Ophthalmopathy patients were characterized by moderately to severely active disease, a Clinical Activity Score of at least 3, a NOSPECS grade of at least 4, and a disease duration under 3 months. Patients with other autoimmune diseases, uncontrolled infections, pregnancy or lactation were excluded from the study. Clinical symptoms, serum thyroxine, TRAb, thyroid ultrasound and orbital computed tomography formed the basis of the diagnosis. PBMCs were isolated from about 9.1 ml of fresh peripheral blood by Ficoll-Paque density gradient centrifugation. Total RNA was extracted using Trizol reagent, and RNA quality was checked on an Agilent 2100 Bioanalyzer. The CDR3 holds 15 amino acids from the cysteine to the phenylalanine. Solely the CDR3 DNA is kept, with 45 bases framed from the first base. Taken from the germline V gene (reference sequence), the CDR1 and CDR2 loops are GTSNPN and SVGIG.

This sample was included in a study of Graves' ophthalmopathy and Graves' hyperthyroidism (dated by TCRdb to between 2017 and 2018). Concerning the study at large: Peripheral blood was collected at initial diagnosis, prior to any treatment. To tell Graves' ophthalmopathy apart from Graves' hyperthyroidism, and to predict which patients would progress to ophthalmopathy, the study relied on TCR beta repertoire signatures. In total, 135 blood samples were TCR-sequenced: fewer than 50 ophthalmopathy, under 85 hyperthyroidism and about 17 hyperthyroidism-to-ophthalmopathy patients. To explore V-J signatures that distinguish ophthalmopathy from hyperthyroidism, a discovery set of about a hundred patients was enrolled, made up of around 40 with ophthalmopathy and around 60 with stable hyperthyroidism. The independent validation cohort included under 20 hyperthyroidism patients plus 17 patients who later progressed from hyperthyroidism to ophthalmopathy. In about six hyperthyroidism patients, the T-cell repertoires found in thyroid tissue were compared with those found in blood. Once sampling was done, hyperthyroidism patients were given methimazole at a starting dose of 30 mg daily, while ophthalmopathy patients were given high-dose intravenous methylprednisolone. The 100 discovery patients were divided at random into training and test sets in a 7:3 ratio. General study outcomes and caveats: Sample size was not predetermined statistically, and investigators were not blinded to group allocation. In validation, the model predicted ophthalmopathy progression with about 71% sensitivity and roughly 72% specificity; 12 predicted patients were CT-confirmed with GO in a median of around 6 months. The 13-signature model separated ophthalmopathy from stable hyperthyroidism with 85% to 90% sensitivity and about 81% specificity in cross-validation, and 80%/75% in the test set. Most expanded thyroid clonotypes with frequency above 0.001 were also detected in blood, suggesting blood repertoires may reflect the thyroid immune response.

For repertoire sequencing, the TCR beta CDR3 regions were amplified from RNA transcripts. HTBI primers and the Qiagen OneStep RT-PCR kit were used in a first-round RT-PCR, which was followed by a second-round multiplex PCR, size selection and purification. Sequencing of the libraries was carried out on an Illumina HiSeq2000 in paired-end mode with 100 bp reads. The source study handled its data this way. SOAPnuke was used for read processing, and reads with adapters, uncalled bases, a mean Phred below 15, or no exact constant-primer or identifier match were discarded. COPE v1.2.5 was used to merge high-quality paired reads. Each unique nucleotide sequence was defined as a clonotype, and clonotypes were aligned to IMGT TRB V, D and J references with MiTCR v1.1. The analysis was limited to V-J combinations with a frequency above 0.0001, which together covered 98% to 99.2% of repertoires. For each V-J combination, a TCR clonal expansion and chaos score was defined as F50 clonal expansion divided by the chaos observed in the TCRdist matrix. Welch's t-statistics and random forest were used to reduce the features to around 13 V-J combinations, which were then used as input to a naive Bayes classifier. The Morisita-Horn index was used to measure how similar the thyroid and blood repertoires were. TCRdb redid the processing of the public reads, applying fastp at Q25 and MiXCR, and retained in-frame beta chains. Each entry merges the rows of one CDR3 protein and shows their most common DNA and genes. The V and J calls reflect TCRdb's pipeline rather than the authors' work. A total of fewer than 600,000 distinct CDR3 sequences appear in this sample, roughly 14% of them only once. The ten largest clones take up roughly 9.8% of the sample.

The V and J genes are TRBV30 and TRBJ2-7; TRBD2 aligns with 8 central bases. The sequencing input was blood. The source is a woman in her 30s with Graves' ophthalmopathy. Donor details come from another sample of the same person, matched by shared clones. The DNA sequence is TGTGCCTGGAGTGTACCCGGGAGGGCTATGTACGGGCAGTACTTC. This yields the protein CAWSVPGRAMYGQYF. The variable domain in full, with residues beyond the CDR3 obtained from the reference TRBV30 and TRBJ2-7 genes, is SQTIHQWPATLVQPVGSPLSLECTVEGTSNPNLYWYRQAAGRGLQLLFYSVGIGQISSEVPQNLSASRPQDRQFILSSKKLLLSDSGFYLCAWSVPGRAMYGQYFGPGTRLTVT.